This is a list of T cell receptor beta chains from one sample in a study of identical twins. TCRdb reanalysed the 5' RACE reads using MiXCR and keeps one entry per CDR3 protein. Of about 570,000 distinct CDR3 sequences listed, more than 9% are singletons. The same specimen was also included in a second study, on yellow fever vaccine responses in identical twins.

Sequenced material: PBMCs. All receptors derive from a woman in her late teens or twenties in good health. Both conserved end residues are part of each CDR3. A D gene is named only where the DNA matches it firmly. Size tells how often a clone was seen (once, few, many) or the class of an expanded clone, and some rows leave it out.

clone_size: -
v_call: TRBV5-4
j_call: TRBJ1-6
d_call: -
cdr3_nt: TGTGCCAGCAGCCCGGGACCGATGAGCTCCTATAATTCACCCCTCCACTTT
cdr3_aa: CASSPGPMSSYNSPLHF

clone_size: -
v_call: TRBV10-3
j_call: TRBJ2-2
d_call: TRBD1
cdr3_nt: TGTGCCATCAGGACAGGGGGGACCGGGGAGCTGTTTTTT
cdr3_aa: CAIRTGGTGELFF

clone_size: many
v_call: TRBV5-1
j_call: TRBJ2-7
d_call: -
cdr3_nt: TGTGCCAGCAGCTTAGGGGCCTACGAGCAGTACTTC
cdr3_aa: CASSLGAYEQYF

clone_size: few
v_call: TRBV5-1
j_call: TRBJ2-7
d_call: TRBD1
cdr3_nt: TGCGCCAGCAGCGGGACAGGGCCCCACGAGCAGTACTTC
cdr3_aa: CASSGTGPHEQYF

clone_size: many
v_call: TRBV14
j_call: TRBJ2-1
d_call: TRBD1
cdr3_nt: TGTGCCAGCAGCTCCAGACAGGGGTACAATGAGCAGTTCTTC
cdr3_aa: CASSSRQGYNEQFF

clone_size: few
v_call: TRBV19
j_call: TRBJ1-1
d_call: TRBD1
cdr3_nt: TGTGCCAGTTTCACAGGGGTCACTGAAGCTTTCTTT
cdr3_aa: CASFTGVTEAFF

clone_size: -
v_call: TRBV21-1
j_call: TRBJ2-7
d_call: -
cdr3_nt: TGTGCCAGCAGCAAAGGAAAGGTTGGACTACCCTACGAGCAGTACTTC
cdr3_aa: CASSKGKVGLPYEQYF

clone_size: few
v_call: TRBV7-8
j_call: TRBJ2-7
d_call: -
cdr3_nt: TGTGCCAGCAGCTTAGGGTTGACTACCTACGAGCAGTACTTC
cdr3_aa: CASSLGLTTYEQYF

clone_size: many
v_call: TRBV4-1
j_call: TRBJ2-1
d_call: -
cdr3_nt: TGCGCCAGCGGAACAGGAGGGGGGAATGAGCAGTTCTTC
cdr3_aa: CASGTGGGNEQFF

clone_size: few
v_call: TRBV5-4
j_call: TRBJ2-5
d_call: TRBD1
cdr3_nt: TGTGCCAGCAGCCCAAACCCCGGGACAGAAGAGACCCAGTACTTC
cdr3_aa: CASSPNPGTEETQYF

clone_size: few
v_call: TRBV18
j_call: TRBJ2-3
d_call: -
cdr3_nt: TGTGCCAGCTCGCCACTCGGGACGGGCACAGATACGCAGTATTTT
cdr3_aa: CASSPLGTGTDTQYF

clone_size: -
v_call: TRBV29-1
j_call: TRBJ2-5
d_call: -
cdr3_nt: TGCAGCGTTGAGACGGGCCGAGAGACCCAGTACTTC
cdr3_aa: CSVETGRETQYF

clone_size: -
v_call: TRBV28
j_call: TRBJ2-7
d_call: -
cdr3_nt: TGTGCCAGCAGTTTAGGGTTAGCGGTTACCTACGAGCAGTACTTC
cdr3_aa: CASSLGLAVTYEQYF

clone_size: many
v_call: TRBV7-9
j_call: TRBJ2-3
d_call: -
cdr3_nt: TGTGCCAGCAGCGCTTACAGCACAGATACGCAGTATTTT
cdr3_aa: CASSAYSTDTQYF

clone_size: -
v_call: TRBV29-1
j_call: TRBJ2-1
d_call: -
cdr3_nt: TGCAGCGTTGAATCGGGAGATGAGCAGTTCTTC
cdr3_aa: CSVESGDEQFF

clone_size: few
v_call: TRBV7-8
j_call: TRBJ2-1
d_call: TRBD2
cdr3_nt: TGTGCCAGCAGCTCGGGGGGGACTAGCGGAATCAATGAGCAGTTCTTC
cdr3_aa: CASSSGGTSGINEQFF

clone_size: few
v_call: TRBV24-1
j_call: TRBJ2-7
d_call: -
cdr3_nt: TGTGCCACCAGTGCCACGGGAAGCTCCTACGAGCAGTACTTC
cdr3_aa: CATSATGSSYEQYF

clone_size: many
v_call: TRBV4-1
j_call: TRBJ2-3
d_call: -
cdr3_nt: TGCGCCAGCAGCCAAGTTTTCGGGGTTAGCACAGATACGCAGTATTTT
cdr3_aa: CASSQVFGVSTDTQYF

clone_size: -
v_call: TRBV20-1
j_call: TRBJ2-7
d_call: -
cdr3_nt: TGCAGTGCTCAGAGGGAGCGTGTGACAGAGCAGTACTTC
cdr3_aa: CSAQRERVTEQYF

clone_size: -
v_call: TRBV5-6
j_call: TRBJ2-7
d_call: -
cdr3_nt: TGTGCCAGTACCAACGCGGGGGCACCCTCCTACGAGCAGTACTTC
cdr3_aa: CASTNAGAPSYEQYF

clone_size: -
v_call: TRBV7-2
j_call: TRBJ2-1
d_call: TRBD2
cdr3_nt: TGTGCCAGCATCGGTGGGGTTCTAGCGGGAGTCTACAATGAGCAGTTCTTC
cdr3_aa: CASIGGVLAGVYNEQFF

clone_size: many
v_call: TRBV6-1
j_call: TRBJ1-5
d_call: TRBD1
cdr3_nt: TGTGCCAGCAGACCAGGGACAGTCAATCAGCCCCAGCATTTT
cdr3_aa: CASRPGTVNQPQHF

clone_size: few
v_call: TRBV9
j_call: TRBJ2-1
d_call: -
cdr3_nt: TGTGCCAGCAGCCCCCGTCTCAGGATTTCCTCCTACAATGAGCAGTTCTTC
cdr3_aa: CASSPRLRISSYNEQFF

clone_size: -
v_call: TRBV3-1
j_call: TRBJ2-1
d_call: TRBD2
cdr3_nt: TGTGCCAGCAGCCAGATAGGTGCGGGGGGTCCCCACGTTAATGAGCAGTTCTTC
cdr3_aa: CASSQIGAGGPHVNEQFF

clone_size: many
v_call: TRBV11-1
j_call: TRBJ2-1
d_call: TRBD1
cdr3_nt: TGTGCCAGCAGCTTTGGGACAGGGAGTACTACAGACTCCTACAATGAGCAGTTCTTC
cdr3_aa: CASSFGTGSTTDSYNEQFF

clone_size: many
v_call: TRBV7-2
j_call: TRBJ2-4
d_call: -
cdr3_nt: TGTGCCAGCAGCTTCAGGGGAGGGAACATTCAGTACTTC
cdr3_aa: CASSFRGGNIQYF

clone_size: many
v_call: TRBV10-3
j_call: TRBJ2-1
d_call: TRBD2
cdr3_nt: TGTGCCATCAGTGAGTCACTCCTAGCGGGTGACAATGAGCAGTTCTTC
cdr3_aa: CAISESLLAGDNEQFF

clone_size: -
v_call: TRBV5-6
j_call: TRBJ2-7
d_call: -
cdr3_nt: TGTGCCAGCAGCTCCCGCCGATACGAGCAGTACTTC
cdr3_aa: CASSSRRYEQYF

clone_size: many
v_call: TRBV5-1
j_call: TRBJ1-4
d_call: -
cdr3_nt: TGCGCCAGCAGCTTGGAAGGAGGGGGAAAGGAAAAACTGTTTTTT
cdr3_aa: CASSLEGGGKEKLFF

clone_size: few
v_call: TRBV10-3
j_call: TRBJ2-7
d_call: -
cdr3_nt: TGTGCCATCAGTGAGTCGGGACCCGCCAGCTCCTACGAGCAGTACTTC
cdr3_aa: CAISESGPASSYEQYF

clone_size: -
v_call: TRBV12-3/TRBV12-4
j_call: TRBJ2-3
d_call: TRBD1
cdr3_nt: TGTGCCAGCAGAACAACCGGACAGGGGCACACGGATACGCAGTATTTT
cdr3_aa: CASRTTGQGHTDTQYF

clone_size: -
v_call: TRBV20-1
j_call: TRBJ2-7
d_call: TRBD2
cdr3_nt: TGCAGTGCTCCACAGGTGGGAGGGCTGAGGGAGCAGTACTTC
cdr3_aa: CSAPQVGGLREQYF

clone_size: many
v_call: TRBV20-1
j_call: TRBJ2-1
d_call: -
cdr3_nt: TGCAGTGCTAGAGATCTTCGCGGGACCGGCCGGGGGCAGTTCTTC
cdr3_aa: CSARDLRGTGRGQFF

clone_size: few
v_call: TRBV30
j_call: TRBJ2-1
d_call: TRBD2
cdr3_nt: TGTGCCTGGACTTGGACTAGCTCGGGCAATGAGCAGTTCTTC
cdr3_aa: CAWTWTSSGNEQFF

clone_size: many
v_call: TRBV5-6
j_call: TRBJ2-5
d_call: TRBD2
cdr3_nt: TGTGCCAGCAGCTTGGCCCCCGGGGGGCAAGAGACCCAGTACTTC
cdr3_aa: CASSLAPGGQETQYF

clone_size: few
v_call: TRBV3-1
j_call: TRBJ2-3
d_call: TRBD2
cdr3_nt: TGTGCCAGCAGCCACAGGACTAGCGGGAGATCAGATACGCAGTATTTT
cdr3_aa: CASSHRTSGRSDTQYF

clone_size: -
v_call: TRBV4-2
j_call: TRBJ2-1
d_call: -
cdr3_nt: TGTGCCAGCAGCCCCAGGGTTCTGACGGGCGATGAGCAGTTCTTC
cdr3_aa: CASSPRVLTGDEQFF

clone_size: -
v_call: TRBV4-2
j_call: TRBJ2-3
d_call: TRBD2
cdr3_nt: TGTGCCAGCAGCCAAGAAGGAGCTAGCGGGAGGATCTCAAGCACAGATACGCAGTATTTT
cdr3_aa: CASSQEGASGRISSTDTQYF

clone_size: many
v_call: TRBV4-1
j_call: TRBJ2-2
d_call: -
cdr3_nt: TGCGCCAGCAGCCAAGCCGGACACACCACCGGGGAGCTGTTTTTT
cdr3_aa: CASSQAGHTTGELFF

clone_size: few
v_call: TRBV5-1
j_call: TRBJ2-7
d_call: TRBD2
cdr3_nt: TGCGCCAGCGGTCCTGGGGGGGCCTACGAGCAGTACTTC
cdr3_aa: CASGPGGAYEQYF

clone_size: -
v_call: TRBV20-1
j_call: TRBJ2-1
d_call: -
cdr3_nt: TGCAGTGCTAGACAGGTTGGCGGGGTCTCCTACAATGAGCAGTTCTTC
cdr3_aa: CSARQVGGVSYNEQFF

clone_size: many
v_call: TRBV6-2/TRBV6-3
j_call: TRBJ2-5
d_call: -
cdr3_nt: TGTGCCAGCAGTTACTCCGGACTACAAGAGACCCAGTACTTC
cdr3_aa: CASSYSGLQETQYF

clone_size: -
v_call: TRBV5-1
j_call: TRBJ1-2
d_call: -
cdr3_nt: TGCGCCAGCAGCTTGGCCGCAGGGGAAGGTGGCTACACCTTC
cdr3_aa: CASSLAAGEGGYTF

clone_size: -
v_call: TRBV28
j_call: TRBJ1-1
d_call: -
cdr3_nt: TGTGCCAGGGGCCCGGGGCTCGGAGAAGCTTTCTTT
cdr3_aa: CARGPGLGEAFF

clone_size: -
v_call: TRBV4-1
j_call: TRBJ1-1
d_call: -
cdr3_nt: TGCGCCAGCAGCCACCCCCCCGGCGGAACCACTGAAGCTTTCTTT
cdr3_aa: CASSHPPGGTTEAFF

clone_size: -
v_call: TRBV6-2/TRBV6-3
j_call: TRBJ2-7
d_call: -
cdr3_nt: TGTGCCAGCAGGCCGAAGGGGCGGATCTACGAGCAGTACTTC
cdr3_aa: CASRPKGRIYEQYF

clone_size: -
v_call: TRBV3-1
j_call: TRBJ2-6
d_call: TRBD2
cdr3_nt: TGTGCCAGCTGTAACCCGGGACTAGCGGGAAGCTCTGGGGCCAACGTCCTGACTTTC
cdr3_aa: CASCNPGLAGSSGANVLTF

clone_size: many
v_call: TRBV6-2/TRBV6-3
j_call: TRBJ2-4
d_call: -
cdr3_nt: TGTGCCAGCAGGGGTTTTCCGGGACAAAAGTACTTC
cdr3_aa: CASRGFPGQKYF

clone_size: many
v_call: TRBV4-3
j_call: TRBJ2-1
d_call: -
cdr3_nt: TGCGCCAGCAGCCAAGGCCTTAACGGGAGATTGTTCTTC
cdr3_aa: CASSQGLNGRLFF

clone_size: few
v_call: TRBV15
j_call: TRBJ2-5
d_call: -
cdr3_nt: TGTGCCACCAGCAGAGTTTGGGACTTTCAAGAGACCCAGTACTTC
cdr3_aa: CATSRVWDFQETQYF

clone_size: many
v_call: TRBV11-2
j_call: TRBJ2-2
d_call: TRBD2
cdr3_nt: TGTGCCAGCAGAGGCCCGGGACTAGCGGGGGAAAGATCCGGGGAGCTGTTTTTT
cdr3_aa: CASRGPGLAGERSGELFF

clone_size: -
v_call: TRBV20-1
j_call: TRBJ2-3
d_call: TRBD1
cdr3_nt: TGCAGTGCTAGAGATCCCAGGGACAGGGATACGCAGTATTTT
cdr3_aa: CSARDPRDRDTQYF

clone_size: many
v_call: TRBV12-3/TRBV12-4
j_call: TRBJ2-7
d_call: -
cdr3_nt: TGTGCCAGCAGTCTACACTCCTACGAGCAGTACTTC
cdr3_aa: CASSLHSYEQYF

clone_size: once
v_call: TRBV12-3/TRBV12-4
j_call: TRBJ2-7
d_call: -
cdr3_nt: TGTGCCAGCAGCGGGGGACTCGCGACGCACGAGCAGTACTTC
cdr3_aa: CASSGGLATHEQYF

clone_size: many
v_call: TRBV11-1
j_call: TRBJ2-1
d_call: -
cdr3_nt: TGTGCCAGCAGCTTACCAAGACTAGAAACGACAGGGAGCTCCTACAATGAGCAGTTCTTC
cdr3_aa: CASSLPRLETTGSSYNEQFF

clone_size: -
v_call: TRBV19
j_call: TRBJ2-7
d_call: -
cdr3_nt: TGTGCCAGTAGTATATTTCACAGCTACGAGCAGTACTTC
cdr3_aa: CASSIFHSYEQYF

clone_size: -
v_call: TRBV27
j_call: TRBJ1-3
d_call: -
cdr3_nt: TGTGCCAGCAGTTCCCGACCTGGTGGAAACACCATATATTTT
cdr3_aa: CASSSRPGGNTIYF

clone_size: few
v_call: TRBV10-2
j_call: TRBJ2-7
d_call: -
cdr3_nt: TGCGCCAGCAGTGAGTCTCCCGGCTACGAGCAGTACTTC
cdr3_aa: CASSESPGYEQYF

clone_size: -
v_call: TRBV11-1
j_call: TRBJ2-7
d_call: TRBD2
cdr3_nt: TGTGCCAGCTCATTCCCGGGACTAGCAGGCGAGCAGTACTTC
cdr3_aa: CASSFPGLAGEQYF

clone_size: few
v_call: TRBV27
j_call: TRBJ2-7
d_call: -
cdr3_nt: TGTGCCAGCAACAAGGGAAGAGCTGACGAGCAGTACTTC
cdr3_aa: CASNKGRADEQYF